This T cell receptor beta chain came from a study of blood T cell repertoires in COVID-19. In the study overall: Samples of COVID-19 (acute and convalescent) were obtained from the United States, Italy and Spain. T cells, B-cell-depleted T cells, or PBMCs provided the cDNA or gDNA that served as material.

This table comes from immunoSEQ multiplex PCR, and its TCRdb copy is limited to in-frame clones, with some not included. The sample has roughly 180,000 clones, about four fifths seen once; the top ten hold about a sixth. Cohorts were based on clinical histories the participants reported. Two negative PCRs, clearance, or symptom resolution characterized the recovered Cohort 3 donors. This TCR was recovered from a man aged 55-75 years who had recovered from COVID-19. The sample taken for sequencing was PBMCs or T cells enriched from blood (not recorded which).

This CDR3 reads CATSGGASGYTF. DNA of the CDR3: TGTGCCACATCAGGGGGCGCGAGTGGCTACACCTTC. V is TRBV24-1 and J is TRBJ1-2; TRBD1 aligns across 8 bases. CDR3 size: 12 residues. Losses at the gene ends were 10 bases for V and 7 bases for J; bases not matched to a gene: 7. The germline gives CDR1 KGHDR, CDR2 SFDVKD.